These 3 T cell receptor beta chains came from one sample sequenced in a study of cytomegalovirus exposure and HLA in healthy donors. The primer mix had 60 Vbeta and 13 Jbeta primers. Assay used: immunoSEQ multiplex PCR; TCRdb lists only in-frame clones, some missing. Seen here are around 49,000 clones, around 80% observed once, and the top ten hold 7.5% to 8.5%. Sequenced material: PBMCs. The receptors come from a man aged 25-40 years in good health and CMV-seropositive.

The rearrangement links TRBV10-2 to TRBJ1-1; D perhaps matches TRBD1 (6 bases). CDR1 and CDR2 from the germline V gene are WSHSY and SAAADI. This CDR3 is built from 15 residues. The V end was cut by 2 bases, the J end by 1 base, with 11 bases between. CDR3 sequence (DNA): TGCGCCAGCAGTGAGCCCCAGGGGAAGAACACTGAAGCTTTCTTT. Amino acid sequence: CASSEPQGKNTEAFF.

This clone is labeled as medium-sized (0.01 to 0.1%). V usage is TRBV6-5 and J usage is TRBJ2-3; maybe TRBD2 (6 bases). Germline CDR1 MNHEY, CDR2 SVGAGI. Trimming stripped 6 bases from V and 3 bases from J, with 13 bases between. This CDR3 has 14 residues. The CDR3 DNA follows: TGTGCCAGCAGCCCCCGGGACTTTACAGATACGCAGTATTTT. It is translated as CASSPRDFTDTQYF.

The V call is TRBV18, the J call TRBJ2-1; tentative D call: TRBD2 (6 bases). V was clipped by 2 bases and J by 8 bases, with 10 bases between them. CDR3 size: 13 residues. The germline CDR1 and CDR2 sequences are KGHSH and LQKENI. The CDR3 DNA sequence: TGTGCCAGCTCACCAAACGGGGGTGATGAGCAGTTCTTC. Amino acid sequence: CASSPNGGDEQFF.